Listed below are T cell receptor beta chains from one sample, sequenced in a study of blood T cells in healthy people across ages. TCRdb used MiXCR to reprocess the 5' RACE reads, holding one entry per CDR3 protein. The data show around 320,000 distinct CDR3 sequences, 25% to 30% seen once. Sample: blood. The receptors shown here come from a woman in her 70s in good health. The CDR3 runs from the conserved cysteine through the conserved F or W. The D gene is left open where the match is weak. Size tells how often a clone was seen (once, few, many) or the class of an expanded clone, and some rows leave it out.

d_gene,j_gene,abundance,v_gene,CDR3aa,CDR3nt
-,TRBJ2-7,many,TRBV6-2/TRBV6-3,CASSYSGTSNEQYF,TGTGCCAGCAGTTACTCAGGGACTTCTAACGAGCAGTACTTC
-,TRBJ1-2,few,TRBV6-6,CASSYSGEENGYTF,TGTGCCAGCAGTTACTCGGGGGAGGAGAATGGCTACACCTTC
TRBD2,TRBJ2-7,-,TRBV2,CASSALSGTYEQYF,TGTGCCAGCAGTGCGCTTAGCGGGACCTACGAGCAGTACTTC
TRBD2,TRBJ2-5,once,TRBV11-2,CASSSISGKFYNEQIF,TGTGCCAGCAGCTCCATTAGCGGGAAATTCTACAATGAGCAGATCTTC
-,TRBJ2-6,few,TRBV5-4,CASSPGTSGANVLTF,TGTGCCAGCAGCCCCGGGACAAGTGGGGCCAACGTCCTGACTTTC
-,TRBJ2-1,-,TRBV20-1,CSARDGASASYNEQFF,TGCAGTGCTAGAGATGGGGCGTCAGCTTCATACAATGAGCAGTTCTTC
TRBD1,TRBJ2-5,-,TRBV27,CASRLLGQGQETRYF,TGTGCCAGCAGACTCCTCGGACAGGGTCAAGAGACCCGGTACTTC
-,TRBJ2-3,few,TRBV7-6,CASGPSTDTQYF,TGTGCCAGCGGACCAAGCACAGATACGCAGTATTTT
TRBD1,TRBJ1-2,few,TRBV9,CASSVLQGADGYTF,TGTGCCAGCAGCGTTCTTCAGGGGGCAGATGGCTACACCTTC
-,TRBJ1-2,few,TRBV6-2/TRBV6-3,CASIRDAAVANYGYTF,TGTGCCAGCATCCGGGACGCAGCAGTAGCTAACTATGGCTACACCTTC
TRBD2,TRBJ2-1,few,TRBV20-1,CSGEAGASSYNEQFF,TGCAGTGGGGAAGCGGGAGCCAGTTCCTACAATGAGCAGTTCTTC
-,TRBJ2-1,-,TRBV12-3/TRBV12-4,CATGTGYNEQFF,TGTGCCACCGGGACTGGCTACAATGAGCAGTTCTTC
TRBD1,TRBJ1-6,-,TRBV7-9,CASSSSQQGAQNSPLHF,TGTGCCAGCAGCTCATCACAACAGGGGGCGCAGAATTCACCCCTCCACTTT
TRBD2,TRBJ2-1,-,TRBV18,CASSPARTSGSPDEQFF,TGTGCCAGCTCACCAGCTAGAACTAGCGGGAGTCCGGATGAGCAGTTCTTC
-,TRBJ2-7,few,TRBV3-1,CASSQQGGPNYEQYF,TGTGCCAGCAGCCAGCAGGGAGGCCCCAACTACGAGCAGTACTTC
-,TRBJ2-3,few,TRBV7-3,CASSSIPDRHTDTQYF,TGTGCCAGCAGCTCGATCCCGGACAGACACACAGATACGCAGTATTTT
-,TRBJ2-5,-,TRBV13,CASSPWNQETQYF,TGTGCCAGCAGCCCATGGAACCAAGAGACCCAGTACTTC
-,TRBJ1-1,-,TRBV5-1,CASTRTAGLVEAFF,TGCGCCAGCACCCGAACGGCGGGTCTTGTGGAAGCTTTCTTT
-,TRBJ1-5,-,TRBV28,CASSRQNQPQHF,TGTGCCAGCAGCCGGCAGAATCAGCCCCAGCATTTT
TRBD1,TRBJ1-2,few,TRBV28,CASSKQGYYGYTF,TGTGCCAGCAGCAAACAGGGGTACTATGGCTACACCTTC
TRBD2,TRBJ2-1,-,TRBV29-1,CSVDGTSGGLASYNEQFF,TGCAGCGTCGATGGGACTAGCGGGGGGTTGGCCTCCTACAATGAGCAGTTCTTC
-,TRBJ2-7,few,TRBV4-1,CASSQVIFVYPTYEQYF,TGCGCCAGCAGCCAAGTAATTTTCGTCTACCCCACCTACGAGCAGTACTTC
-,TRBJ1-4,few,TRBV12-3/TRBV12-4,CASSPQQGINEKLFF,TGTGCCAGCAGTCCGCAACAGGGAATTAATGAAAAACTGTTTTTT
TRBD1,TRBJ1-2,few,TRBV20-1,CSASKGQGAQNYGYAF,TGCAGCGCTTCAAAAGGACAGGGGGCGCAGAACTATGGCTACGCCTTC
-,TRBJ2-1,-,TRBV6-5,CASSYSISRGSYNEQFF,TGCGCCAGCAGTTATAGTATTTCCCGGGGCTCCTACAATGAGCAGTTCTTC
-,TRBJ2-7,-,TRBV5-1,CASQTDSLSYEQYF,TGCGCCAGCCAGACAGATTCCCTCTCCTACGAGCAGTACTTC
-,TRBJ2-7,-,TRBV5-1,CASSLPSLGREQYF,TGCGCCAGCAGCTTACCCTCTCTAGGTCGTGAGCAGTACTTC
TRBD2,TRBJ2-1,-,TRBV9,CASSLWGRGNEQFF,TGTGCCAGCAGCCTTTGGGGGAGGGGCAATGAGCAGTTCTTC
TRBD1,TRBJ2-5,few,TRBV2,CASSEATDREETQYF,TGTGCCAGCAGTGAAGCGACAGACAGGGAAGAGACCCAGTACTTC
TRBD1,TRBJ2-3,-,TRBV9,CASSERDRRNTQYF,TGTGCCAGCAGCGAACGGGACAGACGGAACACGCAGTATTTT
TRBD1,TRBJ2-6,-,TRBV15,CATSSATGGAGANVLTF,TGTGCCACCAGCAGTGCTACAGGGGGCGCTGGGGCCAACGTCCTGACTTTC
-,TRBJ2-3,-,TRBV20-1,CSASGSRTDTQYF,TGCAGTGCTAGTGGTTCCCGCACAGATACGCAGTATTTT
-,TRBJ2-3,few,TRBV28,CASSPPADTQYF,TGTGCCAGCAGTCCACCGGCAGATACGCAGTATTTT
-,TRBJ2-4,many,TRBV7-9,CASSFPGTKNIQYF,TGTGCCAGCAGCTTTCCGGGAACCAAAAACATTCAGTACTTC
TRBD1,TRBJ2-7,-,TRBV3-1,CASSHRTGSYEQYF,TGTGCCAGCAGCCACCGGACAGGGAGCTACGAGCAGTACTTC
-,TRBJ2-1,-,TRBV4-1,CASSQDLQRAYNEQFF,TGCGCCAGCAGCCAAGATTTACAGCGGGCCTACAATGAGCAGTTCTTC
-,TRBJ1-1,-,TRBV14,CASSPLEGMNTEAFF,TGTGCCAGCAGCCCCCTCGAGGGGATGAACACTGAAGCTTTCTTT
-,TRBJ2-7,-,TRBV19,CASSPAPRWDEQYF,TGTGCCAGTAGTCCCGCCCCTCGTTGGGACGAGCAGTACTTC
-,TRBJ2-1,-,TRBV21-1,CASSPYKRKGAFNEQFF,TGTGCCAGCAGCCCCTACAAACGAAAGGGGGCGTTCAATGAGCAGTTCTTC
-,TRBJ1-4,once,TRBV5-1,CASSLGTGTTNEKLFF,TGCGCCAGCAGCTTGGGCACAGGGACAACTAATGAAAAACTGTTTTTT
-,TRBJ2-3,-,TRBV6-5,CASTGQDTRYF,TGTGCCAGCACAGGCCAAGATACGCGGTATTTT
-,TRBJ1-4,few,TRBV29-1,CSVLVNEKLFF,TGCAGCGTCTTAGTTAATGAAAAACTGTTTTTT
TRBD2,TRBJ2-5,-,TRBV7-2,CASSFLSSGGETQYF,TGTGCCAGCAGCTTCCTTTCCAGCGGGGGGGAGACCCAGTACTTC
TRBD1,TRBJ1-5,many,TRBV27,CASSPTTGGKLQPQHF,TGTGCCAGCAGTCCAACGACAGGGGGAAAGCTTCAGCCCCAGCATTTT
TRBD2,TRBJ2-7,once,TRBV24-1,CATSSTSGSYEQYF,TGTGCCACCAGTAGCACTAGCGGGTCCTACGAGCAGTACTTC
-,TRBJ2-5,few,TRBV5-8,CASSFTVQETQYF,TGTGCCAGCAGCTTTACAGTCCAAGAGACCCAGTACTTC
TRBD2,TRBJ2-7,-,TRBV28,CASSSQAGRLLEQYF,TGTGCCAGCAGTTCACAGGCCGGGAGGCTGCTGGAGCAGTACTTC
-,TRBJ1-1,-,TRBV28,CASSLSGNWRNTEAFF,TGTGCCAGCAGTTTATCCGGGAATTGGAGGAACACTGAAGCTTTCTTT
TRBD2,TRBJ2-1,many,TRBV7-8,CASSLVSSGSSYNEQFF,TGTGCCAGCAGCTTAGTCTCTAGCGGGAGCTCCTACAATGAGCAGTTCTTC
-,TRBJ2-3,few,TRBV7-3,CASSPGLVSSTDTQYF,TGTGCCAGCAGCCCTGGGTTAGTTTCTAGCACAGATACGCAGTATTTT
-,TRBJ2-5,many,TRBV12-3/TRBV12-4,CASSSPRSLGETQYF,TGTGCCAGCAGTTCCCCACGTAGCTTGGGAGAGACCCAGTACTTC
-,TRBJ2-7,-,TRBV3-1,CASSQGPTDSSEQYF,TGTGCCAGCAGCCAAGGCCCTACTGACAGTTCCGAGCAGTACTTC
TRBD2,TRBJ2-1,many,TRBV4-3,CASSQDRTSSNEQFF,TGCGCCAGCAGCCAAGACCGGACTAGTTCAAATGAGCAGTTCTTC